Shown below are 29 T cell receptor beta chains from a single sample sequenced in a study of beta chain features in type 1 diabetes. Regarding the study as a whole: Researchers report that Type 1 diabetes patients had moderately but significantly shorter TCRB CDR3s across all four CD4+ subsets.

Sequenced material consisted of expressed TCRB transcripts (all of the isolated RNA was reverse transcribed). Produced via immunoSEQ multiplex PCR; TCRdb's table is partial and in-frame only. The table includes some 330,000 clones, 10% to 15% detected once. The antigens of these receptors remain unknown. The sequencing sample was made of naive CD4+ T cells from blood. Receptor source: a woman under 30 with type 1 diabetes.

A few counts support this clone. This sequence joins TRBV7-9 and TRBJ1-1; 8 bases line up with TRBD1. This CDR3 spans 14 amino acids. CDR1 is SEHNR and CDR2 is FQNEAQ in the germline V gene (reference sequence). J was trimmed by 5 bases and V by 1 base; bases with no gene match: 3. Here the CDR3 DNA reads TGTGCCAGCAGCTTAGAGACAGGGGCGACTGAAGCTTTCTTT. This codes for CASSLETGATEAFF. The full variable domain, in which reference TRBV7-9 and TRBJ1-1 provide the parts outside the CDR3, is DTGVSQNPRHKITKRGQNVTFRCDPISEHNRLYWYRQTLGQGPEFLTYFQNEAQLEKSRLLSDRFSAERPKGSFSTLEIQRTEQGDSAMYLCASSLETGATEAFFGQGTRLTVV.

In this sample, this clone turned up a few times. The chain recombines TRBV6-5 with TRBJ2-1; 8 nucleotides match TRBD1. Looked up from germline, CDR1 is MNHEY and CDR2 is SVGAGI. The V and J ends lost 0 bases and 5 bases, in that order; junction bases with no gene match: 6. The CDR3 sequence is 16 residues long. The CDR3 sequence is CASSYSYRGVNNEQFF. The CDR3 coding sequence is TGTGCCAGCAGTTACTCCTACAGGGGGGTAAACAATGAGCAGTTCTTC.

This clone has only a few counts. The chain couples TRBV9 to TRBJ2-3, with D perhaps TRBD1 (5 bases). The CDR3 is made up of 12 amino acids. Germline lookup yields CDR1 SGDLS and CDR2 YYNGEE. V lost 5 bases, J lost 2 bases, and 6 bases lay in between. CDR3 coding DNA: TGTGCCAGCAGGGGGCCCACAGATACGCAGTATTTT. Protein product: CASRGPTDTQYF.

This clone was seen only a few times. The J gene is TRBJ1-2, the V gene TRBV11-2; D gene ambiguous. The ends were cut back, 2 bases at V and 5 bases at J, with 12 bases in the middle. Germline V gene sequence: CDR1 SGHAT, CDR2 FQNNGV. This CDR3 contains 14 residues. CDR3 loop: CASSLTGSEYGYTF. Written as DNA, the CDR3 is TGTGCCAGCAGCTTAACGGGTAGCGAGTATGGCTACACCTTC. The full variable domain, its missing parts supplied by reference TRBV11-2 and TRBJ1-2, is EAGVAQSPRYKIIEKRQSVAFWCNPISGHATLYWYQQILGQGPKLLIQFQNNGVVDDSQLPKDRFSAERLKGVDSTLKIQPAKLEDSAVYLCASSLTGSEYGYTFGSGTRLTVV.

In its sample, this clone was seen a few times. This rearrangement joins TRBV9 to TRBJ2-5; 8 bases fit TRBD1. This CDR3 spans 18 amino acids. V shed 0 bases, J shed 5 bases, and the junction held 15 bases outside the gene matches. Per germline, CDR1 SGDLS and CDR2 YYNGEE. CDR3 region: CASSVAGRGAGGKETQYF. CDR3 bases: TGTGCCAGCAGCGTAGCCGGCCGTGGGGCAGGGGGCAAGGAGACCCAGTACTTC. The full variable domain, its missing parts supplied by reference TRBV9 and TRBJ2-5, is DSGVTQTPKHLITATGQRVTLRCSPRSGDLSVYWYQQSLDQGLQFLIQYYNGEERAKGNILERFSAQQFPDLHSELNLSSLELGDSALYFCASSVAGRGAGGKETQYFGPGTRLLVL.

V usage is TRBV10-3 and J usage is TRBJ2-1, with a possible D match to TRBD2 (6 bases). The CDR3 extends over 16 amino acids. CDR1 and CDR2 from the germline V gene are ENHRY and SYGVKD. The ends were cut back, 7 bases at V and 6 bases at J, with 22 bases in the middle. In DNA form, the CDR3 reads TGTGCCATCATGACCGAATGGGGACTTGGGGGCAATGAGCAGTTCTTC. It yields the protein CAIMTEWGLGGNEQFF.

This clone showed up just a few times. The chain recombines TRBV9 with TRBJ2-1, with 14 bases matching TRBD2. This CDR3 region has 17 residues. V shed 0 bases and J 6 bases; nucleotides not matched to a gene: 5. CDR1 and CDR2 (germline): SGDLS, YYNGEE. The CDR3 nucleotides read TGTGCCAGCAGCGTAGCTGGGGGACTAGCGGGAGTCAATGAGCAGTTCTTC. Translation: CASSVAGGLAGVNEQFF.

This chain uses TRBV19 with TRBJ1-2, with 11 positions matching TRBD1. The CDR3 is 13 residues long. Germline V gene sequence: CDR1 LNHDA, CDR2 SQIVND (reference sequence). The V gene end was trimmed by 5 bases and the J gene end by 10 bases; junction bases not matched to a gene: 6. CDR3 nucleotide sequence: TGTGCCAGTAGTGCCAACGGACAGGGGGCCTACACCTTC. Translating it yields CASSANGQGAYTF. Using reference TRBV19 and TRBJ1-2 for the parts outside the CDR3, the full variable domain is DGGITQSPKYLFRKEGQNVTLSCEQNLNHDAMYWYRQDPGQGLRLIYYSQIVNDFQKGDIAEGYSVSREKKESFPLTVTSAQKNPTAFYLCASSANGQGAYTFGSGTRLTVV.

The chain has TRBV4-3 and TRBJ2-1; TRBD2 agrees at 7 bases. With V trimmed by 6 bases and J by 10 bases, 15 bases remained unmatched. Germline CDR1 LGHNA, CDR2 YSLEER. The CDR3 contains 15 residues. The CDR3 nucleotides are TGCGCCAGCAGTCAAACCTACCTTGGACTAGTCGAGCAGTTCTTC. This translates into CASSQTYLGLVEQFF.

J is TRBJ2-7 and V is TRBV18; the D gene is possibly TRBD1 (6 bases). Germline V lookup: CDR1 KGHSH, CDR2 LQKENI. Trimming removed 2 bases from V and 0 bases from J, with 14 bases in between. The CDR3 consists of 16 residues. This CDR3 reads CASSPSTGPSSYEQYF. CDR3 coding DNA: TGTGCCAGCTCACCATCGACAGGTCCGAGCTCCTACGAGCAGTACTTC.

There are a few counts of this clone. The same CDR3 is also encoded by other DNA sequences in this sample. V and J are TRBV9 and TRBJ2-5, with D possibly TRBD1 on 6 matching bases. V lost 3 bases, J lost 2 bases, and 8 bases lay in between. This CDR3 spans 13 amino acids. Germline V gene data show CDR1 as SGDLS and CDR2 as YYNGEE. CDR3 loop: CASSAGQQETQYF. The DNA for the CDR3 is TGTGCCAGCAGCGCCGGACAGCAAGAGACCCAGTACTTC.

This clone was counted only a few times. The chain couples TRBV7-2 to TRBJ2-7; D is unresolved. V was shortened by 6 bases and J by 1 base, with 10 bases between the two germline ends. Germline values: CDR1 SGHTA, CDR2 FQGNSA. The length of the CDR3 is 13 residues. The CDR3 spells CASSGRNSYEQYF. CDR3 nucleotide sequence: TGTGCCAGCAGTGGGCGAAATTCCTACGAGCAGTACTTC. Drawing the rest from reference TRBV7-2 and TRBJ2-7, the complete variable domain is GAGVSQSPSNKVTEKGKDVELRCDPISGHTALYWYRQSLGQGLEFLIYFQGNSAPDKSGLPSDRFSAERTGGSVSTLTIQRTQQEDSAVYLCASSGRNSYEQYFGPGTRLTVT.

There are a few counts of this clone. This chain uses TRBV28 with TRBJ2-1, with a tentative D call TRBD1 (5 bases). Germline CDR1 reads MDHEN; CDR2 reads SYDVKM. V lost 2 bases, J lost 6 bases, and 5 bases lay in between. The CDR3 length is 12 residues. The CDR3 is CASSLQGNEQFF. CDR3 DNA sequence: TGTGCCAGCAGTTTACAGGGCAATGAGCAGTTCTTC.

This chain joins TRBV5-1 and TRBJ1-2; TRBD1 might be the D (6 bases). Germline V gene sequence: CDR1 SGHRS, CDR2 YFSETQ. Trimming removed 0 bases from V and 5 bases from J, with 8 bases in between. The CDR3 loop spans 13 amino acids. CDR3 amino acids: CASSLDRAYGYTF. The CDR3, as DNA: TGCGCCAGCAGCTTGGACAGGGCTTATGGCTACACCTTC.

This chain connects TRBV5-4 to TRBJ1-1, with TRBD1 identical over 7 bases. Germline assignment: CDR1 SGHNT and CDR2 YYREEE (reference sequence). The J segment lost 0 bases and the V segment lost 0 bases, leaving 2 bases of the junction unmatched. The CDR3 has 15 residues. The CDR3 loop is CASSLATGVNTEAFF. CDR3 DNA sequence: TGTGCCAGCAGCTTGGCTACAGGGGTGAACACTGAAGCTTTCTTT.

This rearrangement joins TRBV6-5 to TRBJ2-7; tentatively, D is TRBD1 (6 bases). Deletions cut 7 bases from V and 2 bases from J, with 18 bases between. The CDR3 extends over 15 amino acids. Germline V gene lookup returns CDR1 MNHEY and CDR2 SVGAGI. In nucleotides, the CDR3 is TGTGCCAGCAACGCGCACAGGGACACCACCTACGAGCAGTACTTC. Amino acid sequence: CASNAHRDTTYEQYF.

The rearrangement links TRBV7-2 to TRBJ2-7; tentatively, D is TRBD1 (5 bases). Trimming took 1 base from V and 3 from J, leaving 10 bases between them. The V gene's germline CDR1 is SGHTA and CDR2 FQGNSA. CDR3 length: 14 amino acids. The CDR3 here is CASSLGQLLYEQYF. CDR3 in DNA: TGTGCCAGCAGCTTAGGACAGCTTCTCTACGAGCAGTACTTC.

With regard to this clone: Within the sample, other DNA sequences also encode this same CDR3. The chain employs TRBV5-4 and TRBJ2-3; D is uncertain. CDR1 is SGHNT and CDR2 is YYREEE in the germline V gene (reference sequence). Trimming shortened V by 4 bases and J by 3 bases, and 6 bases separated the two germline ends. The CDR3 consists of 12 residues. The DNA for the CDR3 is TGTGCCAGCAGCCCCGGGACAGATACGCAGTATTTT. Translating gives CASSPGTDTQYF.

The V and J genes are TRBV7-2 and TRBJ1-2; no definite D call. The germline V and J ends were trimmed by 0 bases and 4 bases, with 9 bases remaining between them. CDR3 length: 14 residues. CDR1 is SGHTA, CDR2 FQGNSA, per germline. CDR3 DNA: TGTGCCAGCAGCTTAGCCGGGTTCGCCTATGGCTACACCTTC. It specifies CASSLAGFAYGYTF.

The rearrangement uses TRBV27 and TRBJ1-6, with 9 bases lining up with TRBD1. The trim removed 5 bases at V and 9 bases at J, leaving 11 bases unmatched. This CDR3 has 16 amino acids. From germline, CDR1 is MNHEY and CDR2 SMNVEV (reference sequence). This CDR3 reads CASSLKTTGGGSPLHF. The CDR3 nucleotides are TGTGCCAGCAGTCTGAAAACTACAGGGGGCGGTTCACCCCTCCACTTT.

The rearrangement links TRBV18 to TRBJ2-5, with a possible D match to TRBD2 (5 bases). The CDR3 covers 16 residues. Germline CDR1 is KGHSH and CDR2 is LQKENI. The V gene lost 0 bases and the J gene lost 1 base, with 12 bases spanning the gap. The CDR3 DNA reads as TGTGCCAGCTCACCACCAAGGGCCAGCGGCCAAGAGACCCAGTACTTC. Protein sequence: CASSPPRASGQETQYF.

This clone turned up a few times. V is TRBV4-1 and J is TRBJ2-7, with D maybe TRBD2 (6 bases). Germline CDR1 is MGHRA and CDR2 is YSYEKL. The V and J ends lost 5 bases and 7 bases respectively, with 24 bases between them. This CDR3 comprises 16 residues. The DNA for the CDR3 is TGCGCCAGCAGCTTTCATCCCCGGGACTTAGTGGGGGAGCAGTACTTC. It specifies CASSFHPRDLVGEQYF.

This sequence joins TRBV18 and TRBJ2-7; 9 bases map to TRBD1. Germline V lookup: CDR1 KGHSH, CDR2 LQKENI. This CDR3 contains 14 residues. The ends lost 3 bases at V and 3 bases at J; junction bases unmatched: 3. The chain's CDR3 is CASSPGTGFYEQYF. CDR3 nucleotides: TGTGCCAGCTCACCGGGGACAGGGTTCTACGAGCAGTACTTC. Filled out from reference TRBV18 and TRBJ2-7, the complete variable domain reads NAGVMQNPRHLVRRRGQEARLRCSPMKGHSHVYWYRQLPEEGLKFMVYLQKENIIDESGMPKERFSAEFPKEGPSILRIQQVVRGDSAAYFCASSPGTGFYEQYFGPGTRLTVT.

This clone showed up just a few times. The V gene is TRBV29-1, the J gene TRBJ2-1, with a possible D match to TRBD2 (5 bases). Germline CDR1 reads SQVTM; CDR2 reads ANQGSEA. The ends were cut back, 8 bases at V and 4 bases at J, with 15 bases in the middle. This CDR3 has 13 residues. The CDR3 DNA sequence: TGCAGCTGGAGCGGACGATCGTACAATGAGCAGTTCTTC. Protein product: CSWSGRSYNEQFF.

This clone has only a few counts. The CDR3 loop reads CASSELLAGGYEQYF. CDR3 DNA sequence: TGTGCCAGCAGTGAACTCCTAGCGGGCGGCTACGAGCAGTACTTC. V is TRBV28 and J is TRBJ2-7; 8 positions agree with TRBD2. CDR3 length equals 15 residues. With 5 bases clipped from V and 3 bases from J, the junction kept 9 bases outside the gene matches. Germline CDR1 reads MDHEN; CDR2 reads SYDVKM.

This chain connects TRBV5-6 to TRBJ1-4; 9 bases map to TRBD1. The J segment lost 6 bases and the V segment lost 4 bases, leaving 10 bases of the junction unmatched. This CDR3 region has 16 residues. Germline lookup yields CDR1 SGHDT and CDR2 YYEEEE. In DNA form, the CDR3 reads TGTGCCAGCAGCCCGGGAATGCGACAGGGGGATGAAAAACTGTTTTTT. As protein: CASSPGMRQGDEKLFF. The full variable domain, completed using reference TRBV5-6 and TRBJ1-4, is DAGVTQSPTHLIKTRGQQVTLRCSPKSGHDTVSWYQQALGQGPQFIFQYYEEEERQRGNFPDRFSGHQFPNYSSELNVNALLLGDSALYLCASSPGMRQGDEKLFFGSGTQLSVL.

This clone was observed a few times. This chain uses TRBV28 with TRBJ2-7, with D perhaps TRBD2 (6 bases). The CDR3 consists of 12 residues. CDR1 and CDR2 (germline): MDHEN, SYDVKM. The V and J ends lost 6 bases and 4 bases respectively, with 10 bases between them. CDR3 bases: TGTGCCAGCAGGGAGGGGACTTACGAGCAGTACTTC. Protein product: CASREGTYEQYF.

The chain carries TRBV19 and TRBJ1-3, with D possibly being TRBD1 (5 bases). CDR1 and CDR2 from the germline V gene are LNHDA and SQIVND (reference sequence). The V end was cut by 3 bases, the J end by 0 bases, with 15 bases between. The CDR3 is 17 residues long. The CDR3 sequence: CASSMRQSSSSGNTIYF. Written as DNA, the CDR3 is TGTGCCAGTAGTATGAGACAGTCCTCCAGCTCTGGAAACACCATATATTTT.

This rearrangement joins TRBV30 to TRBJ1-1; possible D gene TRBD1, 6 bases. Germline lookup yields CDR1 GTSNPN and CDR2 SVGIG (reference sequence). The CDR3 consists of 11 residues. The germline V and J ends were trimmed by 5 bases and 11 bases, with 15 bases remaining between them. CDR3 DNA sequence: TGTGCCTGGGGCCACAGGGTTGACGCTTTCTTT. Protein sequence: CAWGHRVDAFF.